The present T cell receptor beta chain was sequenced within a study of T cell responses to AZD1222 COVID-19 vaccine. Findings of the study overall: The study found vaccine-associated CD4 TCRs spanning spike, dominant at 160-218 and 743-854. White British donors predominated, females outnumbered males, and clonal diversity was possibly underestimated.

As regards this clone: The antigen is undetermined.

Some clones are missing from TCRdb's copy, which holds only in-frame ones; the method was immunoSEQ multiplex PCR. The sample yields roughly 140,000 clones, more than 75% seen once. The CDR3 has 16 residues. The trim removed 3 bases at V and 2 bases at J, leaving 9 bases unmatched. Germline V gene sequence: CDR1 SGDLS, CDR2 YYNGEE. The TCR originated in an adult who received the AZD1222 COVID-19 vaccine. This specimen consisted of peripheral blood, obtained 28 days after the second AZD1222 dose. This chain links TRBV9 with TRBJ2-5, with TRBD2 matching over 8 bases. The CDR3 spells CASSALAGGPQETQYF. CDR3 nucleotide sequence: TGTGCCAGCAGCGCCCTTGCGGGGGGCCCTCAAGAGACCCAGTACTTC. The variable domain in full, completed from reference TRBV9 and TRBJ2-5, reads DSGVTQTPKHLITATGQRVTLRCSPRSGDLSVYWYQQSLDQGLQFLIQYYNGEERAKGNILERFSAQQFPDLHSELNLSSLELGDSALYFCASSALAGGPQETQYFGPGTRLLVL.